These T cell receptor beta chains were read from a single sample in a study of identical twins. TCRdb reprocessed the 5' RACE reads via MiXCR and lists one record per CDR3 protein. The sample contains 200,000 to 250,000 distinct CDR3 sequences, 10% to 15% of which appear only once. This sample was also put to use in a study of yellow fever vaccine responses in identical twins.

The sample was memory (CD45RO+) T cells sorted from blood. Every receptor here comes from a woman aged 18-29 years in good health. The conserved cysteine and the conserved F or W are not part of the CDR3 here. D genes are given only for firm matches. Expanded clones get a size class; other rows say once, few or many, or leave the size out.

j_gene	d_gene	abundance	v_gene	CDR3aa
TRBJ2-7	NA	few	TRBV7-2	ASGVVRSSYEQY
TRBJ2-3	NA	NA	TRBV29-1	SVEDLEVAADTQY
TRBJ1-4	NA	few	TRBV6-5	ASSYFKQGKEKLF
TRBJ1-5	NA	many	TRBV29-1	SVDFLAGVQPQH
TRBJ2-1	TRBD1	NA	TRBV27	ASRPRGDSNEQF
TRBJ2-3	NA	many	TRBV20-1	SARFPALSPDTQY
TRBJ2-3	TRBD2	NA	TRBV24-1	ATSDLVSGSTDTQY
TRBJ2-3	NA	NA	TRBV7-2	ASSFPRGGTDTQY
TRBJ2-4	TRBD2	many	TRBV4-2	ASSQSGGSGSSGNIQY
TRBJ2-1	TRBD2	many	TRBV20-1	SAPGGAYNEQF
TRBJ2-1	TRBD1	few	TRBV29-1	SVERAGQGRGEQF
TRBJ2-1	TRBD2	NA	TRBV7-2	ASSRTSGAYNEQF
TRBJ2-7	NA	NA	TRBV7-2	ASSLAGVGEQY
TRBJ1-1	NA	NA	TRBV14	ASSQQMVGVGAEAF
TRBJ2-3	NA	NA	TRBV6-5	ASSYGGAPVRQY
TRBJ2-1	TRBD1	NA	TRBV7-9	ASSRVVGTGRDNEQF
TRBJ2-7	NA	NA	TRBV5-8	ASSVGKGGSYEQY
TRBJ1-4	NA	NA	TRBV20-1	SARVGGEAEKLF
TRBJ2-2	NA	many	TRBV4-2	ASSQTIGIGELF
TRBJ2-3	NA	once	TRBV4-3	ASSQEGAGTSTDTQY
TRBJ2-7	TRBD2	few	TRBV11-1	ASSLSSGSWGAYEQY
TRBJ2-5	TRBD2	many	TRBV12-3/TRBV12-4	ASTPQGLAALGTQY
TRBJ1-2	NA	many	TRBV6-5	ASSYNGGRDGYT
TRBJ2-3	NA	few	TRBV5-1	ASSPPGADTDTQY
TRBJ2-5	TRBD2	few	TRBV20-1	SARDRRGGPETQY
TRBJ2-3	NA	NA	TRBV5-1	ASSLEQITDTQY
TRBJ2-7	TRBD1	few	TRBV11-2	ASSSNPGQSYEQY
TRBJ2-3	TRBD1	few	TRBV6-5	ASSSGTGGLDMQY
TRBJ2-3	TRBD1	many	TRBV24-1	ATSDPGQGAGTQY
TRBJ2-7	NA	many	TRBV12-3/TRBV12-4	ASSLGRGYEQY
TRBJ2-7	NA	NA	TRBV6-5	ASANPYEQY
TRBJ2-1	NA	few	TRBV20-1	SAGSESSPNEQF
TRBJ2-5	NA	many	TRBV15	ATSRKKETQY
TRBJ2-7	NA	NA	TRBV3-1	ASSQASGPSNNAYEQY
TRBJ2-3	NA	medium-sized	TRBV7-8	ASSSWVGGTDTQY
TRBJ2-5	TRBD2	few	TRBV7-8	ASSPALSLGLGEETQY
TRBJ2-7	NA	NA	TRBV2	ARGQRVGLRGDEQY
TRBJ2-7	NA	NA	TRBV7-9	ASSFVEWGYEQY
TRBJ1-2	TRBD1	NA	TRBV28	ASSLNRGGYT
TRBJ2-1	NA	few	TRBV29-1	SAWTAEQF
TRBJ2-3	NA	many	TRBV28	ASSLERGYTDTQY
TRBJ2-2	NA	NA	TRBV6-2/TRBV6-3	ASRRQTSNTGELF
TRBJ2-3	NA	few	TRBV7-6	ASSQVRARTDTQY
TRBJ2-1	NA	many	TRBV7-9	ASRVAYNEQF
TRBJ2-7	NA	NA	TRBV15	ATSRGHSSYEQY
TRBJ1-1	NA	few	TRBV12-3/TRBV12-4	ASTLEGGWVGTEAF
TRBJ2-3	NA	NA	TRBV24-1	ATTDGVDTQY
TRBJ2-7	TRBD1	few	TRBV7-9	ASSSRGEKGASREQY
TRBJ2-7	TRBD2	NA	TRBV7-9	ASSRLRLAGGNHEQY
TRBJ2-7	TRBD2	many	TRBV10-3	AIRWTSGAYEQY
TRBJ1-5	TRBD1	few	TRBV20-1	SARAGTGNNQPQH
TRBJ1-5	NA	few	TRBV10-3	ATRAGNQPQH
TRBJ1-1	TRBD1	many	TRBV6-5	ASSFGQGATEAF
TRBJ2-3	NA	few	TRBV9	ASSVSGGTDTQY
TRBJ2-1	NA	NA	TRBV28	ASSQTLLGQF
TRBJ2-3	TRBD2	NA	TRBV18	ASSSQPGLGGADTQY
TRBJ2-2	TRBD2	NA	TRBV5-1	ASSAGTSGRNTGELF
TRBJ1-4	NA	many	TRBV5-4	ASRRQGLNEKLF
TRBJ2-3	TRBD1	few	TRBV6-2/TRBV6-3	ASSWGQTTVTQY
TRBJ2-4	NA	many	TRBV4-3	ASSQDLAGAMDIQY